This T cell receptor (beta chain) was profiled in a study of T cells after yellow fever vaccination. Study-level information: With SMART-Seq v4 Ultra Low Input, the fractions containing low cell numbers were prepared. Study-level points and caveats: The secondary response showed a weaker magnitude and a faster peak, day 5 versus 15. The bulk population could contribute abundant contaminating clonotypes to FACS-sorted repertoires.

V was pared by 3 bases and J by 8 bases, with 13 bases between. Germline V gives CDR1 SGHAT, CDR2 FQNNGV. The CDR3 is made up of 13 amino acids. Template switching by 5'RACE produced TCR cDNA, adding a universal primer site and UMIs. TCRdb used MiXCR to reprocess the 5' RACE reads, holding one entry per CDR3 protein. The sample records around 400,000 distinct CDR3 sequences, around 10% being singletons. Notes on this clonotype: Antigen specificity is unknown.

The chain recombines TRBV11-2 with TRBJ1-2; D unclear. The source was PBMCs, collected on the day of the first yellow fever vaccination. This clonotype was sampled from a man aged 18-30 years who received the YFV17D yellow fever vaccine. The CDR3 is CASSFSTGGGYTF. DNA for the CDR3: TGTGCCAGCAGCTTCTCTACTGGAGGGGGCTACACCTTC.